This T cell receptor (beta chain) was recovered during a study of human T cells and chemical hapten exposure. Whole-study context: Sensitization was performed using 2% DPC on a roughly 2 cm by roughly 2 cm upper inner arm skin site.

Germline lookup yields CDR1 KGHSH and CDR2 LQKENI. Trimming cost V 2 bases and J 7 bases, with 9 bases left between them. This CDR3 comprises 14 residues. Time point denoted: patch test 3, about 24 weeks after DPC sensitization. Treatment in this sample: therapeutic diphenylcyclopropenone sensitization with weekly scalp DPC. Ahead of applying each patch test, blood was sampled. Individual cDNA molecules each carried unique molecular identifiers attached by the library. TCRdb ran MiXCR on the RACE reads and lists one entry per CDR3 protein. The sample shows some 96,000 distinct CDR3 sequences, about 28% of them seen only once.

The clonotype originates from a man aged 40-49 years with alopecia areata. Some clones in this sample may be carry-over from other donors' samples. The source material was whole blood, sampled in connection with sensitization to the hapten diphenylcyclopropenone (DPC). V and J are TRBV18 and TRBJ1-6; D possibly corresponds to TRBD1 (5 bases). This chain's CDR3 is CASSPDRKNSPLHF. The CDR3, as DNA: TGTGCCAGCTCACCAGACAGAAAAAATTCACCCCTCCACTTT. Full variable domain (missing parts from reference TRBV18 and TRBJ1-6): NAGVMQNPRHLVRRRGQEARLRCSPMKGHSHVYWYRQLPEEGLKFMVYLQKENIIDESGMPKERFSAEFPKEGPSILRIQQVVRGDSAAYFCASSPDRKNSPLHFGNGTRLTVT.